The text below deals with one TCR beta chain. The CDR3 does not close with the conserved phenylalanine or tryptophan, likely indicating a read error. This entry belongs to a study of early T cells in non-severe SARS-CoV-2 infection. The germline CDR1 and CDR2 sequences are SGHVS and FNYEAQ. The CDR3 runs 14 residues. Between the trimmed V and J ends, which lost 0 bases and 6 bases, there was a span of 11 bases. TCRdb reprocessed the 5' RACE reads with MiXCR, giving one entry per CDR3 protein. The sample consists of around 50,000 distinct CDR3 sequences, roughly 9.8% of them appearing once. This TCR was recovered from an adult who was a healthcare worker with PCR-confirmed SARS-CoV-2 infection or an uninfected control (not recorded which). V is TRBV7-6 and J is TRBJ1-2, with TRBD1 as a possible D gene (5 bases). The sequenced material came from whole blood. In DNA, the CDR3 is TGTGCCAGCAGCTTAGCTGTACAGGCAAATGGCTACACCCTC. It encodes CASSLAVQANGYTL.